This T cell receptor (beta chain) appears in the sequencing data of a study of blood T cell repertoires in COVID-19. Assay: immunoSEQ multiplex PCR; the TCRdb copy retains only in-frame clones and omits some. The table shows over 250,000 clones, with 85% to 90% occurring only once. On this clone itself: Other nucleotide sequences in the sample specify the same CDR3.

The CDR3 is made up of 14 amino acids. CDR1 KGHSH and CDR2 LQKENI come from the germline V gene. J lost 0 bases, V lost 2 bases, and 1 base had no gene match. This clonotype was sampled from a woman aged 60-70 years who had recovered from COVID-19. What was sequenced was PBMCs or T cells enriched from blood (not recorded which). This rearrangement joins TRBV18 to TRBJ2-7; 7 positions agree with TRBD1. CDR3 sequence: CASSPGQVSYEQYF. The CDR3, as DNA: TGTGCCAGCTCACCAGGACAGGTCTCCTACGAGCAGTACTTC.